This T cell receptor beta chain was recovered during a study of cytomegalovirus exposure and HLA in healthy donors. General study points: Using a false discovery rate of 0.05, a later analysis showed that approximately 18,000 TCR beta sequences were associated with HLA alleles.

Germline V gene data show CDR1 as WSHSY and CDR2 as SAAADI. CDR3 size: 13 residues. V lost 5 bases and J lost 12; bases outside the gene matches: 8. PCR employed 60 Vbeta and 13 Jbeta primers. Method: immunoSEQ multiplex PCR; TCRdb's copy keeps in-frame clones and lacks some. This sample yields 95,000 to 150,000 clones, of which 65% to 80% are seen a single time; around 3% belongs to the top ten. On this clone: What it binds is not known.

The origin of this receptor is a middle-aged woman in good health and CMV-seropositive. Sequences were obtained from PBMCs. V and J are TRBV10-2 and TRBJ1-1; TRBD1 matches 11 bases. This CDR3 reads CASSRDRGAGPFF. The CDR3 DNA follows: TGCGCCAGCAGTCGGGACAGGGGGGCTGGGCCTTTCTTT.